The 2 T cell receptor beta chains given below trace back to one sample, sequenced in a study of human T cells and chemical hapten exposure. TCRdb passed the RACE reads through MiXCR, listing each CDR3 protein once. Of about 110,000 distinct CDR3 sequences listed, roughly 9% are singletons. Time point of the sample: patch test 2, 6 weeks after DPC sensitization. Regarding treatment: therapeutic diphenylcyclopropenone sensitization with weekly scalp DPC. The material sequenced was whole blood, taken in connection with sensitization to the hapten diphenylcyclopropenone (DPC). The receptors come from a woman in her thirties or forties with alopecia areata. Some clones in this sample may be carry-over from other donors' samples.

The sample holds many counts of this clonotype. The V and J genes are TRBV28 and TRBJ1-5; 8 bases agree with TRBD1. Trimming removed 7 bases from V and 9 bases from J; junction bases left unmatched: 8. Germline V gene sequence: CDR1 MDHEN, CDR2 SYDVKM. The CDR3 consists of 13 residues. The DNA of the CDR3 is TGTGCCAGCACCCTCAGGGGGCTCTCGCCCCAGCATTTT. This sequence encodes CASTLRGLSPQHF.

This clonotype has a handful of counts. The chain combines TRBV5-5 with TRBJ1-4; TRBD1 matches at 10 bases. The CDR3 totals 16 residues. The V segment lost 2 bases and the J segment 3 bases; nucleotides outside the gene matches: 4. Germline lookup yields CDR1 SGHKS and CDR2 YYEKEE (reference sequence). The CDR3 is CASSFDRGLANEKLFF. In nucleotides, the CDR3 is TGTGCCAGCAGCTTCGACAGGGGGCTCGCTAATGAAAAACTGTTTTTT.